Listed below are T cell receptor beta chains from one sample, sequenced in a study of blood T cell repertoires in COVID-19. The method was immunoSEQ multiplex PCR; TCRdb's version includes in-frame clones alone and lacks a portion of them. The repertoire holds around 64,000 clones, with roughly nine tenths as singletons. Material for sequencing was peripheral blood. The origin of the receptors is a human donor in a cohort sampled during active COVID-19. Both conserved end residues are part of each CDR3. The D gene is left open where the match is weak. Size is stated for part of the rows, as once, few or many counts, or as a class when the clone is expanded.

abundance | d_gene | j_gene | v_gene | CDR3aa | CDR3nt
- | TRBD1 | TRBJ1-2 | TRBV20-1 | CSASPGGFYGYTF | TGCAGTGCTAGTCCAGGGGGTTTCTATGGCTACACCTTC
- | TRBD1 | TRBJ1-1 | TRBV7-9 | CASSLRDSPANEAFF | TGTGCCAGCAGCTTACGGGACAGCCCAGCCAATGAAGCTTTCTTT
- | TRBD1 | TRBJ2-1 | TRBV24-1 | CATSVTGAAFNEQFF | TGTGCCACCAGTGTGACAGGGGCGGCCTTCAATGAGCAGTTCTTC
- | TRBD2 | TRBJ2-7 | TRBV23-1 | CASSLAGGAAGEQYF | TGCGCCAGCAGTTTAGCGGGGGGCGCCGCCGGCGAGCAGTACTTC
- | - | TRBJ2-3 | TRBV5-1 | CASSTGTPGDTQYF | TGCGCCAGCAGCACAGGGACCCCGGGGGATACGCAGTATTTT
once | TRBD2 | TRBJ2-7 | TRBV7-8 | CASSFPTSGRSYEQYF | TGTGCCAGCAGCTTCCCAACTAGCGGGCGGTCCTACGAGCAGTACTTC
- | - | TRBJ2-3 | TRBV5-1 | CASSRNRDTQYF | TGCGCCAGCAGCCGAAACAGGGATACGCAGTATTTT
- | - | TRBJ2-4 | TRBV5-1 | CASSLDSQGRENIQYF | TGCGCCAGCAGCTTAGATTCCCAGGGGCGGGAAAACATTCAGTACTTC
- | - | TRBJ1-1 | TRBV6-5 | CASRSPMNTEAFF | TGTGCCAGCAGATCCCCAATGAACACTGAAGCTTTCTTT
- | TRBD1 | TRBJ2-1 | TRBV6-5 | CASTAPGQGAIEQFF | TGTGCCAGCACCGCGCCGGGACAGGGGGCGATTGAGCAGTTCTTC
few | TRBD2 | TRBJ2-1 | TRBV11-2 | CASRRSGRRGEQFF | TGTGCCAGCAGACGTAGCGGGAGGCGGGGAGAGCAGTTCTTC
once | - | TRBJ1-2 | TRBV2 | CASSTGIVDGYTF | TGTGCCAGCAGCACAGGGATAGTTGATGGCTACACCTTC
- | TRBD2 | TRBJ2-3 | TRBV4-2 | CASSQVRVGTSADTQYF | TGTGCCAGCAGCCAAGTGAGGGTAGGGACTAGCGCGGATACGCAGTATTTT
- | - | TRBJ2-4 | TRBV18 | CASSPPRGGRGDIQYF | TGTGCCAGCTCACCACCGCGAGGGGGGAGGGGAGACATTCAGTACTTC
- | - | TRBJ1-1 | TRBV7-6 | CASRIGHGNTEAFF | TGTGCCAGCAGGATCGGACACGGTAACACTGAAGCTTTCTTT
- | TRBD1 | TRBJ2-7 | TRBV5-4 | CASSLEGRGREQYF | TGTGCCAGCAGCTTGGAGGGCAGGGGGCGCGAGCAGTACTTC
- | - | TRBJ1-2 | TRBV4-1 | CASSQEGGGSGRGYTF | TGCGCCAGCAGCCAAGAGGGTGGGGGGTCTGGGCGGGGCTACACCTTC
- | TRBD2 | TRBJ2-5 | TRBV10-2 | CASSLTSGQETQYF | TGCGCCAGCAGTCTGACTAGCGGGCAAGAGACCCAGTACTTC
- | - | TRBJ1-6 | TRBV11-2 | CASSLTGSSYNSPLHF | TGTGCCAGCAGCTTGACGGGGAGCTCCTATAATTCACCCCTCCACTTT
- | - | TRBJ2-7 | TRBV10-2 | CASRLLERLAYEQYF | TGCGCCAGTCGCCTCTTGGAGAGGTTAGCATACGAGCAGTACTTC
- | TRBD1 | TRBJ2-7 | TRBV2 | CASSEFGTGYYEQYF | TGTGCCAGCAGTGAATTTGGGACAGGGTACTACGAGCAGTACTTC
- | TRBD2 | TRBJ2-3 | TRBV6-1 | CASSEGASGSPDTQYF | TGTGCCAGCAGTGAAGGAGCTAGCGGGAGCCCAGATACGCAGTATTTT
- | - | TRBJ2-3 | TRBV30 | CAQSRGTDTQYF | TGTGCCCAAAGCAGAGGGACAGATACGCAGTATTTT
- | TRBD1 | TRBJ2-7 | TRBV6-6 | CASSGAGTGISYEQYF | TGTGCCAGCAGTGGGGCCGGGACAGGGATTTCGTACGAGCAGTACTTC
- | - | TRBJ2-3 | TRBV20-1 | CSAALRDTQYF | TGCAGTGCCGCCCTGAGAGATACGCAGTATTTT
- | TRBD1 | TRBJ2-5 | TRBV5-1 | CASKTGSWETQYF | TGCGCCAGCAAGACAGGGTCATGGGAGACCCAGTACTTC